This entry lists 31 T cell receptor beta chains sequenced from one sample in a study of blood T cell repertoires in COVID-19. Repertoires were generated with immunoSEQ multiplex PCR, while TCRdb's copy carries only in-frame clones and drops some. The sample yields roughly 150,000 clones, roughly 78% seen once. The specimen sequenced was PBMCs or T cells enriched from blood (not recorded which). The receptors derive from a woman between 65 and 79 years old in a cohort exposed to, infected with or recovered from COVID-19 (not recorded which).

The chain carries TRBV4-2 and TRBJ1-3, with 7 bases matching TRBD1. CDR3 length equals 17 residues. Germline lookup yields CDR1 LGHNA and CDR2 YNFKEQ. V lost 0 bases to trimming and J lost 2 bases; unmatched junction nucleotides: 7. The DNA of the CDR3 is TGTGCCAGCAGCCAAGATCGGGACAGATTAACTGGAAACACCATATATTTT. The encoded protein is CASSQDRDRLTGNTIYF.

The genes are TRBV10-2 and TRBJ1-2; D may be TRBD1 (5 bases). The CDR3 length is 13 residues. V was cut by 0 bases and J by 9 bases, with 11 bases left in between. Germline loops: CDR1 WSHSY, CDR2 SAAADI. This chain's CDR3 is CASSESGTPRYTF. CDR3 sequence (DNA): TGCGCCAGCAGTGAGTCCGGGACTCCACGCTACACCTTC.

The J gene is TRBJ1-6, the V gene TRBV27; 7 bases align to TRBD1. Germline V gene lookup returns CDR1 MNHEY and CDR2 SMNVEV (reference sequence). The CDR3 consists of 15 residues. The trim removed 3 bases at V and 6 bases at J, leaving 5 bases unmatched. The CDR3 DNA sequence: TGTGCCAGCAGTTTCCTCACAGGGGCTAATTCACCCCTCCACTTT. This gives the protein CASSFLTGANSPLHF.

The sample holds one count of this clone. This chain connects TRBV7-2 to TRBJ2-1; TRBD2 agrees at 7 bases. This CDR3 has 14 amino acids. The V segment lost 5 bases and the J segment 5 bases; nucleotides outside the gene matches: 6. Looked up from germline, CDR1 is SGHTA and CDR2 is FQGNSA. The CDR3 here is CASSQWLADNEQFF. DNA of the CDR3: TGTGCCAGCAGCCAGTGGCTAGCGGACAATGAGCAGTTCTTC.

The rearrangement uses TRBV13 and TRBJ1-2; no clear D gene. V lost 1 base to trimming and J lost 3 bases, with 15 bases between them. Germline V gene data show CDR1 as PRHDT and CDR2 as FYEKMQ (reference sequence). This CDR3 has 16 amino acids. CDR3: CASSLDMRVKDYGYTF. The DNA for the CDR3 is TGTGCCAGCAGCTTAGACATGAGGGTAAAGGACTATGGCTACACCTTC.

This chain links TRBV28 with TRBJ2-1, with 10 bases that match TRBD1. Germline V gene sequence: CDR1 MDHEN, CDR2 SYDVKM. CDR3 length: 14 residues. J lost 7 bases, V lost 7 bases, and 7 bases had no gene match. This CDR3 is CASIRTGGRNEQFF. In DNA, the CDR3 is TGTGCCAGCATCAGGACAGGGGGAAGGAATGAGCAGTTCTTC.

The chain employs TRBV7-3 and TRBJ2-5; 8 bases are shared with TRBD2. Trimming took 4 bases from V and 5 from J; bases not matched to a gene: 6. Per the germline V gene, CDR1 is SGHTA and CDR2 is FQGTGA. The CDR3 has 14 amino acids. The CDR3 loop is CASSSQPGGETQYF. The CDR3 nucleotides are TGTGCCAGCAGCTCCCAGCCGGGGGGGGAGACCCAGTACTTC.

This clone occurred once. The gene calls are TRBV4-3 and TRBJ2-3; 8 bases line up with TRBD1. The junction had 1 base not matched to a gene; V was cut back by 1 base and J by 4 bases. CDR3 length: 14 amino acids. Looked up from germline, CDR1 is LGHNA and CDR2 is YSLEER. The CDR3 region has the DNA TGCGCCAGCAGCCAAGGGACAGGGCCAGATACGCAGTATTTT. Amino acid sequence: CASSQGTGPDTQYF.

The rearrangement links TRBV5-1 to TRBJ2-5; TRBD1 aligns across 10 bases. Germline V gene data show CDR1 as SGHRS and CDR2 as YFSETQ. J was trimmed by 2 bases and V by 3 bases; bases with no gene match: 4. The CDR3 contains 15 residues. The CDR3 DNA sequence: TGCGCCAGCAGCTCCGGACAGGGGGGACAAGAGACCCAGTACTTC. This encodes CASSSGQGGQETQYF.

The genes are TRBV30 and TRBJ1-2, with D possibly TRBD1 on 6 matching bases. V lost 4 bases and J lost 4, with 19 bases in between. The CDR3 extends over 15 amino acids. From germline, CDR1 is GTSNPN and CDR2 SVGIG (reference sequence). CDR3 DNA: TGTGCCTGGATCCTCGGGGGGGGCGCGAGCTATGGCTACACCTTC. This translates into CAWILGGGASYGYTF.

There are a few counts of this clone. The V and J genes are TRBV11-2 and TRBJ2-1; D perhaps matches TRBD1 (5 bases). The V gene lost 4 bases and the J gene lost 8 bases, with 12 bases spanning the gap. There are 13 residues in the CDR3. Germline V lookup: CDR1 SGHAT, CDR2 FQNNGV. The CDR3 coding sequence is TGTGCCAGCAGCTATGAGGTGGGGCATGAGCAGTTCTTC. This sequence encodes CASSYEVGHEQFF.

For the CDR3, the DNA is TGTGCCAGCAGCTCCACAGGGGCAGGTTCACCCCTCCACTTT. Amino acid sequence: CASSSTGAGSPLHF. This sequence joins TRBV11-3 and TRBJ1-6; 7 nucleotides agree with TRBD1. The CDR3 runs to 14 residues. V dropped 4 bases and J dropped 9; count of bases not matched to a gene: 6. CDR1 and CDR2 (germline): SGHNT, YENEEA.

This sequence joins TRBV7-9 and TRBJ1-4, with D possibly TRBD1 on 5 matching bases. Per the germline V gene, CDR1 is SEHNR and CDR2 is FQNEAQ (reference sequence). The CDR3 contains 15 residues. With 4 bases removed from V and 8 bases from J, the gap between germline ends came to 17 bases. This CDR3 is CASSSQGGGREKLFF. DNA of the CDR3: TGTGCCAGCAGCTCCCAAGGCGGGGGTAGGGAAAAACTGTTTTTT.

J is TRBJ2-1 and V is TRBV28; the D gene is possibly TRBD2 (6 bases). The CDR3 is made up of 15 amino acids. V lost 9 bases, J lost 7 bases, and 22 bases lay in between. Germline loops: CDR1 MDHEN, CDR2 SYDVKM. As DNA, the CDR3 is TGTGCCAGTTCGAGGGCGGGATCTTACGGAAATGAGCAGTTCTTC. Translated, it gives CASSRAGSYGNEQFF.

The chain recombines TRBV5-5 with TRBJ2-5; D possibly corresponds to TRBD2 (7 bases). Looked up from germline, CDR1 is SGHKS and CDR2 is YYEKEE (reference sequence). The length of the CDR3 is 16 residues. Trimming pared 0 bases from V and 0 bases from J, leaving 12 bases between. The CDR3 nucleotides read TGTGCCAGCAGCTTGGCCGGGGGGCGCTACCAAGAGACCCAGTACTTC. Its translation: CASSLAGGRYQETQYF.

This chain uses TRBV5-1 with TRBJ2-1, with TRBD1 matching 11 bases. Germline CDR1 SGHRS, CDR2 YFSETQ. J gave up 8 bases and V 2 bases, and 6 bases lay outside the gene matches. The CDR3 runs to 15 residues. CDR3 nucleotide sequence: TGCGCCAGCAGCTTCTCCGGGACAGGGGGAGATGAGCAGTTCTTC. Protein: CASSFSGTGGDEQFF. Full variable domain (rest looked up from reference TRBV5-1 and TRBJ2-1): KAGVTQTPRYLIKTRGQQVTLSCSPISGHRSVSWYQQTPGQGLQFLFEYFSETQRNKGNFPGRFSGRQFSNSRSEMNVSTLELGDSALYLCASSFSGTGGDEQFFGPGTRLTVL.

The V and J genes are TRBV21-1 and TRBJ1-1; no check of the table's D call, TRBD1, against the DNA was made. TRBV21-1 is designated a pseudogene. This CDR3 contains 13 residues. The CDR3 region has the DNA TGTGCCAGCAGGGGGACAGGGAACACTGAAGCTTTCTTT. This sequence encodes CASRGTGNTEAFF.

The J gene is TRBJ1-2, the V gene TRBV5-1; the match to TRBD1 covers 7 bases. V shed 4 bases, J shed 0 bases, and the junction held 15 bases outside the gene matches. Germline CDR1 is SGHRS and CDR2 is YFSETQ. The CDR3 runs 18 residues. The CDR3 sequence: CASSTSPGQHLSNYGYTF. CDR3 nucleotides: TGCGCCAGCAGCACGTCACCGGGACAGCATTTATCTAACTATGGCTACACCTTC.

DNA of the CDR3: TGTGCCAGCAGTCCCGGGGGAGGCTCCTACAATGAGCAGTTCTTC. This codes for CASSPGGGSYNEQFF. The chain uses TRBV9 and TRBJ2-1; D is perhaps TRBD2 (6 bases). Trimming stripped 5 bases from V and 0 bases from J, with 12 bases between. The CDR3 is 15 residues long. Germline V gene sequence: CDR1 SGDLS, CDR2 YYNGEE.

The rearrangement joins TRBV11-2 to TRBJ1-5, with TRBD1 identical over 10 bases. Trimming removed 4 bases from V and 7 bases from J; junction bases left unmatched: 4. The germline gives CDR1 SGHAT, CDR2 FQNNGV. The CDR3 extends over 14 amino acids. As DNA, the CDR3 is TGTGCCAGCAGCTCGACAGGGGGCCGGCAGCCCCAGCATTTT. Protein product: CASSSTGGRQPQHF. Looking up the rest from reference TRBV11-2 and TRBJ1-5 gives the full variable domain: EAGVAQSPRYKIIEKRQSVAFWCNPISGHATLYWYQQILGQGPKLLIQFQNNGVVDDSQLPKDRFSAERLKGVDSTLKIQPAKLEDSAVYLCASSSTGGRQPQHFGDGTRLSIL.

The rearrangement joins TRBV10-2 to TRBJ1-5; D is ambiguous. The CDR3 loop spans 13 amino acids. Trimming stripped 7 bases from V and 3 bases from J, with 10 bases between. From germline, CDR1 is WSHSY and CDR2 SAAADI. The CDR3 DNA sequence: TGCGCCAGCACCCGGGAGGTCAATCAGCCCCAGCATTTT. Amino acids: CASTREVNQPQHF.

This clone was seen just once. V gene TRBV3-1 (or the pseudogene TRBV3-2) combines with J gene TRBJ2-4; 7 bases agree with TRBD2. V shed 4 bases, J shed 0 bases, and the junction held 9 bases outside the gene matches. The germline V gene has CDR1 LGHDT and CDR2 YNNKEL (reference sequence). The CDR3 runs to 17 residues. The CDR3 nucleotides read TGTGCCAGCAGCCCCCTTACCAGCGGGGTAGCCAAAAACATTCAGTACTTC. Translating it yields CASSPLTSGVAKNIQYF.

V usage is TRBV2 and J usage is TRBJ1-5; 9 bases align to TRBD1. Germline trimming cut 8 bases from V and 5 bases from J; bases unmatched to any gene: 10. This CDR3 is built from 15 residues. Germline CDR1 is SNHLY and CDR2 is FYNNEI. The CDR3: CASYRPGQGYQPQHF. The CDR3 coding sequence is TGTGCCAGCTATAGACCGGGACAGGGCTATCAGCCCCAGCATTTT.

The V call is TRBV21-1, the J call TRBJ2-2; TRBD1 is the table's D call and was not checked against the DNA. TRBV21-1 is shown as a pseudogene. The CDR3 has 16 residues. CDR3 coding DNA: TGTGCCAGCACCCTCCCGGGACAGCTGAGGTGCGGGGAGCTGTTTTTT. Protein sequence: CASTLPGQLRCGELFF.

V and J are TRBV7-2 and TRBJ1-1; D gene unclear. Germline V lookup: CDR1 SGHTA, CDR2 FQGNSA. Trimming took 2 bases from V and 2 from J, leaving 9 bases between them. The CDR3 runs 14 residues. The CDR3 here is CASSLLGLNTEAFF. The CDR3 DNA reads TGTGCCAGCAGCTTACTGGGCCTCAACACTGAAGCTTTCTTT.

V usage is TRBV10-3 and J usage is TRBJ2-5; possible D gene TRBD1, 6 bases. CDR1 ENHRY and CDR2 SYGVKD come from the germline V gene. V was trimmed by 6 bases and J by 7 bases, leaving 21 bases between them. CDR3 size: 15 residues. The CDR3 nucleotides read TGTGCCATCAGCAGAGAGCAGGGGCTGGGTGGGACCCAGTACTTC. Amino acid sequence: CAISREQGLGGTQYF.

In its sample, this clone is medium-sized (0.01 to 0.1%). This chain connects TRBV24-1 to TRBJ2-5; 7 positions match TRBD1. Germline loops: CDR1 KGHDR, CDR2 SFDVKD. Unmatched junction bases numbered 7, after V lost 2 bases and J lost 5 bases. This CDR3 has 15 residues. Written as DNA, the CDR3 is TGTGCCACCAGTGATTATGGGGACAGAGGGGAGACCCAGTACTTC. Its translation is CATSDYGDRGETQYF.

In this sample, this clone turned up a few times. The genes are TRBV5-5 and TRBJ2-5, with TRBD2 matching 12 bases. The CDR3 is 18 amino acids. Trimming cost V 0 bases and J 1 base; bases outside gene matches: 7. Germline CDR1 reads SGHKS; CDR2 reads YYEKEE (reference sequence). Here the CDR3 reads CASSLGLAGGVSQETQYF. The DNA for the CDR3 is TGTGCCAGCAGCTTGGGCCTAGCGGGAGGGGTAAGCCAAGAGACCCAGTACTTC.

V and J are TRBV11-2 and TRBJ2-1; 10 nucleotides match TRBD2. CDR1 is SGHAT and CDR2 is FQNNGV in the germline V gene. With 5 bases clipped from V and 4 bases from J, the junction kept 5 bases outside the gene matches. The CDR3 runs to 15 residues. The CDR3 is CASSPTSGTYNEQFF. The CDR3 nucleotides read TGTGCCAGCAGCCCTACTAGCGGGACGTACAATGAGCAGTTCTTC.

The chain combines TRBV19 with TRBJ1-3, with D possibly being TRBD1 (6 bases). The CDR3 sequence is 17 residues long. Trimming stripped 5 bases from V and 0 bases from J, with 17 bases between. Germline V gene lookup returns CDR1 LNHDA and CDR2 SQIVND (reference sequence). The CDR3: CASSVGTWWISGNTIYF. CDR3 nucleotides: TGTGCCAGTAGTGTCGGGACATGGTGGATCTCTGGAAACACCATATATTTT.

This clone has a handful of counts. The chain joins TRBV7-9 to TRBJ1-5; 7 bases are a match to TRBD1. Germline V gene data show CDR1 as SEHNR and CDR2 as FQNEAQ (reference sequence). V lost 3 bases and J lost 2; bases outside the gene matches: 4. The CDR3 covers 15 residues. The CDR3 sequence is CASSFGTGGNQPQHF. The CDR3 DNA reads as TGTGCCAGCAGCTTCGGAACAGGGGGCAATCAGCCCCAGCATTTT.